This T cell receptor (beta chain) was captured in a study of Graves' ophthalmopathy and Graves' hyperthyroidism. Study in general: The term stable hyperthyroidism indicated an absence of ophthalmopathy within 18 months of follow-up. General study points: The blood repertoire also included most expanded thyroid clonotypes above 0.001 frequency.

V shed 2 bases and J shed 6 bases, with 11 bases lying between them. Germline values: CDR1 SGHTA, CDR2 FQGNSA. The CDR3 loop spans 13 amino acids. Hyperthyroidism patients were newly diagnosed, ill under 2 months, and aged 18 to 65 years. Amplification of TCR beta CDR3 regions used RNA transcripts. First-round RT-PCR with HTBI primers preceded a second-round multiplex PCR. Via MiXCR, TCRdb re-called the multiplex PCR reads, giving one row per CDR3 protein. The sample has 900,000 to 1,200,000 distinct CDR3 sequences, roughly two fifths seen once; the top ten hold over 8.5%. On this clonotype itself: No antigen is known for it.

The source of this sequence is an adult man with Graves' hyperthyroidism. Sequenced: peripheral blood or thyroid tissue (not recorded which). This chain uses TRBV7-2 with TRBJ2-7, with unresolved D. CDR3 in amino acids: CASSLMFASEQYF. The CDR3 DNA reads as TGTGCCAGCAGCTTAATGTTCGCCAGCGAGCAGTACTTC.